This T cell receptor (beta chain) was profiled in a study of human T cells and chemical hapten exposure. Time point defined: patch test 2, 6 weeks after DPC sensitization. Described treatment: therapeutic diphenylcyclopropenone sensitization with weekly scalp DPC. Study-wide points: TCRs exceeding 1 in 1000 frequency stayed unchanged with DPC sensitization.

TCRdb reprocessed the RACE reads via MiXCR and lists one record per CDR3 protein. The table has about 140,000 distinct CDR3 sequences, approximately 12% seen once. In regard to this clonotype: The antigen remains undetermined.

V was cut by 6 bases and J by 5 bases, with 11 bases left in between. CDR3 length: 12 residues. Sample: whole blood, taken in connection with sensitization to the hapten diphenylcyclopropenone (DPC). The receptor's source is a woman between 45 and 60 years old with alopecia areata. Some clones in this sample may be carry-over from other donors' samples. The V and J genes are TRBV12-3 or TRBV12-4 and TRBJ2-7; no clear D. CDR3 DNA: TGTGCCAGCAGCTCTACGGTACACGAGCAGTACTTC. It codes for CASSSTVHEQYF.